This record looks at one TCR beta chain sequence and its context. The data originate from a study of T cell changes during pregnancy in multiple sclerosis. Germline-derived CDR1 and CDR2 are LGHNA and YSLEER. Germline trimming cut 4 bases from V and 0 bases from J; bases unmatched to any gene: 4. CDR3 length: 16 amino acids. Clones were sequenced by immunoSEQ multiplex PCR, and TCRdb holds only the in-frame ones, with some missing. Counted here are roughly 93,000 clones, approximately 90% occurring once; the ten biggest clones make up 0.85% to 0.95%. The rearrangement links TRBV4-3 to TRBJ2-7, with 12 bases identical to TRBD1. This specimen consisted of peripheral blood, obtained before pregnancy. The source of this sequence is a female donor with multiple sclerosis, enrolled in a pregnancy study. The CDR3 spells CASSRGQGAPSYEQYF. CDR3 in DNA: TGCGCCAGCAGCCGGGGACAGGGGGCCCCCTCCTACGAGCAGTACTTC.